The 21 T cell receptor beta chains below all came from one sample that was sequenced in a study of identical twins. TCRdb redid the calling of the 5' RACE reads with MiXCR, one entry per CDR3 protein. This table has some 500,000 distinct CDR3 sequences, just under 10% appearing once. The same data also contributed to another study, on yellow fever vaccine responses in identical twins.

Sequencing was done on a sample of PBMCs. These receptors were collected from a woman between 18 and 29 years old in good health.

This clonotype was observed a few times. The genes are TRBV12-3 or TRBV12-4 and TRBJ1-2, with 11 bases lining up with TRBD1. Unmatched junction bases numbered 9, after V lost 7 bases and J lost 8 bases. The CDR3 consists of 14 residues. Here the CDR3 DNA reads TGTGCCAGCACCACAGGACAGGGGGCTGGGGGCTACACCTTC. Its translation: CASTTGQGAGGYTF.

This clonotype was seen repeatedly, ten times or more. The V call is TRBV29-1, the J call TRBJ2-4; D call uncertain. Deletions cut 4 bases from V and 4 bases from J, with 11 bases between. This CDR3 comprises 13 residues. The V gene's germline CDR1 is SQVTM and CDR2 ANQGSEA. CDR3 residues: CSVVWALKNIQYF. The DNA for the CDR3 is TGCAGCGTTGTGTGGGCACTAAAAAACATTCAGTACTTC.

The chain is built from TRBV13 and TRBJ1-3, with D tentatively TRBD1 (6 bases). From germline, CDR1 is PRHDT and CDR2 FYEKMQ (reference sequence). The CDR3 contains 16 residues. V was shortened by 6 bases and J by 2 bases, with 17 bases between the two germline ends. The CDR3 here is CASSRLTGSPGNTIYF. The CDR3 region has the DNA TGTGCCAGCAGTCGGCTTACAGGGTCCCCTGGAAACACCATATATTTT.

The V call is TRBV4-2, the J call TRBJ2-7; D is ambiguous. Germline V gene lookup returns CDR1 LGHNA and CDR2 YNFKEQ. With 2 bases removed from V and 4 bases from J, the gap between germline ends came to 6 bases. The CDR3 spans 12 residues. As DNA, the CDR3 is TGTGCCAGCAGCCAACGCCTTTACGAGCAGTACTTC. Its protein is CASSQRLYEQYF.

V gene TRBV9 combines with J gene TRBJ2-7; weak D call: TRBD1 (6 bases). The CDR3 has 16 residues. Germline-derived CDR1 and CDR2 are SGDLS and YYNGEE. V gave up 4 bases and J gave up 3 bases, with 20 bases separating them. The DNA of the CDR3 is TGTGCCAGCAGCCGGACAGCGGATCAGGTGGGCTACGAGCAGTACTTC. This sequence encodes CASSRTADQVGYEQYF.

In its sample, this clonotype was seen many times. This chain links TRBV2 with TRBJ2-7; 7 positions match TRBD1. This CDR3 has 13 residues. V shed 1 base, J shed 6 bases, and the junction held 3 bases outside the gene matches. The V gene's germline CDR1 is SNHLY and CDR2 FYNNEI. The DNA of the CDR3 is TGTGCCAGCAGTGAAGATAACAGGGGCGAGCAGTACTTC. Its protein product is CASSEDNRGEQYF.

This clonotype was recorded a few times. This chain joins TRBV20-1 and TRBJ2-2; TRBD1 matches 8 bases. Trimming removed 5 bases from V and 6 bases from J; junction bases left unmatched: 17. The germline V gene has CDR1 DFQATT and CDR2 SNEGSKA (reference sequence). CDR3 length equals 17 residues. The CDR3 DNA is TGCAGTGCTCCTCTACCGGACAGGGCTCGAACGCCCGGGGAGCTGTTTTTT. This sequence encodes CSAPLPDRARTPGELFF.

The DNA for the CDR3 is TGTGCCAGCAGTGGCCGGGAGGTATTCCCTTATGGCTACACCTTC. This encodes CASSGREVFPYGYTF. The chain uses TRBV25-1 and TRBJ1-2; D is unclear. Per germline, CDR1 MGHDK and CDR2 SYGVNS. V lost 4 bases and J 5 bases, leaving 17 bases between the germline ends. There are 15 residues in the CDR3.

The chain carries TRBV4-1 and TRBJ1-3; the D gene is possibly TRBD1 (5 bases). V lost 1 base, J lost 1 base, and 11 bases lay in between. Per germline, CDR1 MGHRA and CDR2 YSYEKL. The CDR3 loop spans 16 amino acids. CDR3 protein: CASSQGDGRSGNTIYF. The CDR3 DNA follows: TGCGCCAGCAGCCAAGGGGACGGACGGTCTGGAAACACCATATATTTT.

This clonotype was detected ten times or more. J is TRBJ2-7 and V is TRBV5-1, with D tentatively TRBD1 or TRBD2 (5 bases each). V lost 3 bases and J lost 2, with 18 bases in between. The CDR3 has 16 amino acids. Germline V gives CDR1 SGHRS, CDR2 YFSETQ. CDR3 sequence reads: CASSWTRDVRAYEQYF. The CDR3 region has the DNA TGCGCCAGCAGCTGGACCCGGGACGTGCGGGCCTACGAGCAGTACTTC.

This clonotype has just a few counts. This chain uses TRBV20-1 with TRBJ2-1; 9 bases align to TRBD2. V gave up 5 bases and J gave up 6 bases; unmatched junction bases: 11. Germline assignment: CDR1 DFQATT and CDR2 SNEGSKA (reference sequence). This CDR3 is built from 15 residues. DNA of the CDR3: TGCAGTGCTCACCCGACTAGCGGATGGGTCAATGAGCAGTTCTTC. Translating gives CSAHPTSGWVNEQFF.

This clonotype was seen repeatedly, ten times or more. This rearrangement joins TRBV5-1 to TRBJ2-5; possibly TRBD1 for D (6 bases). V lost 4 bases to trimming and J lost 2 bases, with 15 bases between them. CDR1 is SGHRS and CDR2 is YFSETQ in the germline V gene. This CDR3 has 15 residues. In DNA form, the CDR3 reads TGCGCCAGCAGCATAAGACAGGTTAATCAAGAGACCCAGTACTTC. It translates to CASSIRQVNQETQYF.

This clonotype was counted at least ten times. The rearrangement links TRBV20-1 to TRBJ1-3; 10 bases align to TRBD1. CDR1 and CDR2 (germline): DFQATT, SNEGSKA (reference sequence). Losses at the gene ends were 5 bases for V and 1 base for J; bases not matched to a gene: 5. The CDR3 runs 15 residues. The CDR3 region is CSASWTGGSGNTIYF. CDR3 in DNA: TGCAGTGCTTCTTGGACAGGGGGATCTGGAAACACCATATATTTT.

This clonotype was counted between two and nine times. The chain links TRBV12-3 or TRBV12-4 to TRBJ2-7; tentatively, D is TRBD1 (8 bases). V shed 0 bases and J shed 11 bases, with 23 bases lying between them. CDR3 length equals 16 residues. DNA of the CDR3: TGTGCCAGCAGTTTAGCGAGCGGGACAGGCCCTGGTCCGAAGTACTTC. It is translated as CASSLASGTGPGPKYF.

At least ten counts were recorded for this clonotype. This chain connects TRBV12-3 or TRBV12-4 to TRBJ2-5; 15 positions match TRBD2. This CDR3 is built from 17 residues. V was clipped by 5 bases and J by 0 bases; unmatched bases: 4. The CDR3 coding sequence is TGTGCCAGCAGTCCCGGGACTAGCGGGGGGAACCAAGAGACCCAGTACTTC. Translating it yields CASSPGTSGGNQETQYF.

The chain has TRBV7-9 and TRBJ1-4; D gene uncertain. Germline-derived CDR1 and CDR2 are SEHNR and FQNEAQ (reference sequence). The CDR3 is 17 residues long. The ends were cut back, 4 bases at V and 3 bases at J, with 18 bases in the middle. CDR3 sequence reads: CASSSGSLTWANEKLFF. The CDR3 DNA reads TGTGCCAGCAGCTCCGGGTCCTTAACGTGGGCTAATGAAAAACTGTTTTTT.

This clonotype was observed many times. This sequence joins TRBV6-5 and TRBJ2-3; D is unclear. The germline V gene encodes CDR1 MNHEY and CDR2 SVGAGI. CDR3 length equals 13 residues. The V gene lost 4 bases and the J gene lost 2 bases, with 7 bases spanning the gap. The CDR3 sequence is CASSFADTDTQYF. CDR3 DNA: TGTGCCAGCAGTTTTGCTGACACAGATACGCAGTATTTT.

This rearrangement joins TRBV20-1 to TRBJ2-7; possibly TRBD1 for D (6 bases). Trimming pared 8 bases from V and 3 bases from J, leaving 26 bases between. CDR3 length: 16 amino acids. Germline V gene lookup returns CDR1 DFQATT and CDR2 SNEGSKA (reference sequence). CDR3 protein: CSTSTTTGFFRYEQYF. The CDR3 DNA reads TGCAGTACCTCGACAACTACAGGGTTCTTTCGCTACGAGCAGTACTTC.

The sample holds many counts of this clonotype. The J gene is TRBJ1-3, the V gene TRBV11-2; D perhaps matches TRBD1 (6 bases). Between the trimmed V and J ends, which lost 5 bases and 0 bases, there was a span of 23 bases. The germline V gene encodes CDR1 SGHAT and CDR2 FQNNGV. The CDR3 covers 19 residues. The CDR3 DNA reads TGTGCCAGCAGCCGCCGAGAAAAGACAGGTCTAAGCTCTGGAAACACCATATATTTT. This encodes CASSRREKTGLSSGNTIYF.

This clonotype was seen a few times. The chain joins TRBV3-1 to TRBJ2-7, with D possibly being TRBD1 or TRBD2 (5 bases each). The CDR3 loop spans 15 amino acids. Germline V CDR1 and CDR2: LGHDT, YNNKEL (reference sequence). Trimming pared 1 base from V and 2 bases from J, leaving 12 bases between. The chain's CDR3 is CASSQGKGDPYEQYF. In nucleotides, the CDR3 is TGTGCCAGCAGCCAAGGGAAAGGGGACCCCTACGAGCAGTACTTC.

In this sample, this clonotype turned up many times. The CDR3 nucleotides read TGCGCCAGCAGCCAAGATCAAGCGGGAGTATGGAGTGAGCAGTTCTTC. Its protein product is CASSQDQAGVWSEQFF. The chain links TRBV4-1 to TRBJ2-1; 8 nucleotides line up with TRBD2. The V gene end was trimmed by 0 bases and the J gene end by 9 bases; junction bases not matched to a gene: 10. The CDR3 loop spans 16 amino acids. CDR1 and CDR2 (germline): MGHRA, YSYEKL.